This TCR beta chain was identified during a study of blood T cell repertoires in COVID-19. Whole-study context: From the United States, Italy and Spain came samples of acute and convalescent COVID-19. In each case, the material was cDNA or gDNA derived from T cells, B-cell-depleted T cells, or PBMCs.

V lost 4 bases and J 4 bases, leaving 16 bases between the germline ends. CDR3 length equals 15 residues. CDR1 and CDR2 (germline): LGHDT, YNNKEL (reference sequence). Original processing methods: Estimation of nucleated cell counts relied on the amplification of reference gene primers. Sequencing used immunoSEQ multiplex PCR; TCRdb keeps in-frame clones, though not all of them. V and J calls and clone size are those listed in that table; D and trimming were worked out from the DNA. The repertoire consists of approximately 100,000 clones, with less than 85% occurring once and the leading ten covering around 16%.

Sample: peripheral blood. The chain joins TRBV3-1 (or the pseudogene TRBV3-2) to TRBJ2-5; maybe TRBD1 (6 bases). The sequence came from a woman aged 60-70 years with acute or convalescent COVID-19. CDR3 DNA: TGTGCCAGCAGCCCTTCCCAGGGGATCTTAGAGACCCAGTACTTC. Residues: CASSPSQGILETQYF.